This section outlines one T cell receptor beta chain sequence together with its context. Germline lookup yields CDR1 MDHEN and CDR2 SYDVKM. Trimming removed 6 bases from V and 14 bases from J, with 43 bases in between. There are 20 residues in the CDR3. In the study's own analysis: Using reference gene primer amplification, nucleated cell counts were estimated. Profiling relied on immunoSEQ multiplex PCR, and the TCRdb table lists in-frame clones only, not all of them. Clone size and V and J calls were adopted from that table, with D and trimming inferred from the DNA. Of 250,000 or so clones detected, approximately 90% appear once; the ten largest clones hold under 3.5%. The entry originates in a study of blood T cell repertoires in COVID-19. Across the study: Samples of COVID-19 (acute and convalescent) were obtained from the United States, Italy and Spain. Sources were T cells, B-cell-depleted T cells, or PBMCs; the material itself was cDNA or gDNA.

The chain joins TRBV28 to TRBJ2-5, with D perhaps TRBD1 (6 bases). Sequencing input: peripheral blood. The origin of this receptor is a woman aged 30 to 39 with active or convalescent COVID-19. As DNA, the CDR3 is TGTGCCAGCAGGTCACTGACTGGCCGGGACACGGTAGGCTCTATCTCCCAGAGCTACTTC. Protein product: CASRSLTGRDTVGSISQSYF.